This TCR beta chain was recorded in a study of monozygotic twins with inflammatory bowel disease (dated by TCRdb to about 2019). In terms of the full investigation: A total of some 28 monozygotic twin pairs were included in the full study, comprising nine German pairs (four IBD-concordant, five IBD-discordant) and 19 IBD-discordant Danish pairs. Each individual had, on average, about 151 000 unique TCRalpha sequences and 181 000 unique TCRbeta sequences available for analysis. The search for disease-associated traits relied mainly on comparing, within discordant pairs, IBD patients with their genetically identical healthy co-twins. Points the paper makes about the study in general: Different T cell subtypes could not be distinguished in the analysis. Because patients were on differing immunosuppressive treatments, the repertoires may have picked up extra background noise and inter-individual variability. No single strong signal or clonotype linked to IBD turned up in the results, so the idea that one exists was not supported. Compared with healthy twins, IBD patients shared fewer clonotypes with other individuals, and the difference was most pronounced in patients with signs of disease activity. Repertoire similarity did not differ between concordant and discordant twins, which could be due to limited statistical power. A decrease in TCRbeta repertoire diversity, as measured by inverse Simpson index, was observed in IBD patients compared with their healthy co-twins.

A roughly 2.7 ml peripheral blood sample was drawn into PAXgene tubes per donor and stored at -80°C. Total RNA was isolated from whole blood with the PAXgene blood miRNA kit on an automated QIAcube, without T cell sorting. Peripheral blood from monozygotic twin pairs, either concordant or discordant for inflammatory bowel disease, underwent deep TCRalpha and TCRbeta repertoire profiling that used unique molecular barcoding. Smoking habits were recorded for all twin pairs, and individuals were classified as current, former or never smokers. Library construction relied on 5' RACE. For each TCR library, around 3,800 ng of total RNA was used. cDNA was synthesized with SMARTScribe reverse transcriptase in eight separate reactions per sample. Unique molecular identifiers containing a 6-nucleotide sample barcode were introduced through template switching during cDNA synthesis. Two nested PCRs of about 16 and 10 cycles amplified the TCRalpha and TCRbeta cDNA, and bead purification followed each PCR. Before amplification, the cDNA was treated with uracil DNA-glycosylase and purified using the QIAquick PCR purification kit. In the second PCR, Illumina TruSeq-compatible adapters and sample-specific barcodes were added. TapeStation and Qubit were used to check library quality and concentration, and around 5.3 ng of each library was pooled. The pooled libraries were sequenced with 2 x 100 bp reads and custom sequencing primers on an Illumina HiSeq2500 single-index Rapid Run. Under the source paper's analysis protocol: UMI-based consensus assembly with MiGEC version 1.2.6 was used to correct PCR and sequencing errors. MiXCR version 2.1.1 was used to carry out V(D)J alignment, clonotype assembly and CDR3 extraction. Normalisation of gene usage, clonotype sharing and MAIT/NKT TCR abundance was achieved by analysing the top 1000, 10 000 and 20 000 clonotypes per sample. Diversity was computed as the inverse Simpson index with the vegan R package after downsampling to 27 000 UMIs. Paired Mann-Whitney U tests were applied to discordant twin pairs, with Benjamini-Hochberg correction for multiple testing. TCRdb reprocessed the public reads and reports one entry per CDR3 protein sequence, without DNA. The V and J calls were determined by TCRdb, not by the authors. This specimen's table enumerates approximately 380,000 distinct CDR3 sequences. The ten most abundant clones make up 2.5% to 3% of the sample.

Comment on this clonotype: Its antigen specificity is not known.

This TCR derives from a human donor with ulcerative colitis or Crohn's disease, or a healthy co-twin of an affected twin (not recorded which). The specimen was blood.

The CDR3 here reads CASSLVPDPNTEAFF. The sequence joins TRBV7-3 to TRBJ1-1; without DNA, the TCRdb call of TRBD1 cannot be checked. The CDR3 contains 15 residues, cysteine and phenylalanine counted. No coding sequence is recorded. CDR1 SGHTA and CDR2 FQGTGA were looked up in the germline V gene.